This TCR beta chain stems from a study of radiation and T cells in renal cell carcinoma. This table comes from immunoSEQ multiplex PCR, and its TCRdb copy is limited to in-frame clones, with some not included. The sample includes roughly 64,000 clones, around three quarters of them seen just once. Time point here: blood 4 weeks post-SBRT, at nephrectomy. The sample's treatment: 15 Gy SBRT to primary tumor, nephrectomy 4 weeks later. The CDR3 spans 15 residues. Trimming shortened V by 4 bases and J by 0 bases, and 9 bases separated the two germline ends. Germline V gene lookup returns CDR1 LGHNA and CDR2 YNFKEQ.

Sequencing used blood, obtained from a patient whose treatment included radiotherapy and nephrectomy. This receptor was taken from a man aged 55-75 years with renal cell carcinoma. This chain links TRBV4-2 with TRBJ2-2; D gene ambiguous. CDR3: CASSPSAANTGELFF. The CDR3 bases are TGTGCCAGCAGCCCCAGCGCGGCGAACACCGGGGAGCTGTTTTTT.